These T cell receptor beta chains were read from a single sample in a study of cytotoxic CD8 clonotypes in ibrutinib-treated CLL. Sequencing used immunoSEQ multiplex PCR; TCRdb keeps in-frame clones, though not all of them. The data hold roughly 330,000 clones, with about 61% observed a single time. This specimen was PBMCs, taken after 36 months of ibrutinib treatment. These receptors were taken from a human donor with chronic lymphocytic leukemia. Each CDR3 is given with its conserved first and last residue. The D gene is left open where the match is weak. The size of a clone is reported for some rows only, either as once, few or many, or as a class for expanded clones.

clone size: -; V gene: TRBV6-5; D gene: -; J gene: TRBJ1-5; CDR3 DNA: TGTGCCAGCAGTCGGATACCTCATCAGCCCCAGCATTTT; CDR3 protein: CASSRIPHQPQHF
clone size: -; V gene: TRBV7-9; D gene: -; J gene: TRBJ2-1; CDR3 DNA: TGTGCCAGCAGCCCCACCGGGACAAGCAACAATGAGCAGTTCTTC; CDR3 protein: CASSPTGTSNNEQFF
clone size: few; V gene: TRBV6-5; D gene: -; J gene: TRBJ2-1; CDR3 DNA: TGTGCCAGCAGTTACTCTGCGGGCCCCTACAATGAGCAGTTCTTC; CDR3 protein: CASSYSAGPYNEQFF
clone size: -; V gene: TRBV4-1; D gene: -; J gene: TRBJ1-1; CDR3 DNA: TGCGCCAGCAGCTCCTGGGCCTCGAACACTGAAGCTTTCTTT; CDR3 protein: CASSSWASNTEAFF
clone size: few; V gene: TRBV29-1; D gene: -; J gene: TRBJ2-2; CDR3 DNA: TGCAGCGCCATCCCACGGGATAACACCGGGGAGCTGTTTTTT; CDR3 protein: CSAIPRDNTGELFF
clone size: -; V gene: TRBV9; D gene: -; J gene: TRBJ1-1; CDR3 DNA: TGTGCCAGCAGCGTAGTAGCCCTGGCGAGCCTGAACACTGAAGCTTTCTTT; CDR3 protein: CASSVVALASLNTEAFF
clone size: -; V gene: TRBV29-1; D gene: TRBD2; J gene: TRBJ2-5; CDR3 DNA: TGCAGCGCCGAGCTGGCCCCCGGGGGGGCTCAAGAGACCCAGTACTTC; CDR3 protein: CSAELAPGGAQETQYF
clone size: -; V gene: TRBV28; D gene: TRBD1; J gene: TRBJ2-1; CDR3 DNA: TGTGCCAGCAAAATGGCCGGGACAGGGGGCCTCGATGAGCAGTTCTTC; CDR3 protein: CASKMAGTGGLDEQFF
clone size: few; V gene: TRBV2; D gene: -; J gene: TRBJ2-7; CDR3 DNA: TGTGCCAGCAAGGAACAGGGCAATTACGAGCAGTACTTC; CDR3 protein: CASKEQGNYEQYF
clone size: -; V gene: TRBV7-8; D gene: TRBD2; J gene: TRBJ2-1; CDR3 DNA: TGTGCCATCAGCATGAGGGCTTCCTCGGGGACTAGCGGGGTGAATGAGCAGTTCTTC; CDR3 protein: CAISMRASSGTSGVNEQFF
clone size: -; V gene: TRBV6-5; D gene: TRBD1; J gene: TRBJ2-5; CDR3 DNA: TGTGCCAGCAGCTCCTACAGGGGCGAGACCCAGTACTTC; CDR3 protein: CASSSYRGETQYF
clone size: -; V gene: TRBV6-5; D gene: TRBD1; J gene: TRBJ2-5; CDR3 DNA: TGTGCCAGCAGACGGGACAGGGGTGAGACCCAGTACTTC; CDR3 protein: CASRRDRGETQYF
clone size: -; V gene: TRBV7-2; D gene: -; J gene: TRBJ1-3; CDR3 DNA: TGTGCCAGCAGCCTAAGCTCTGGAAACACCATATATTTT; CDR3 protein: CASSLSSGNTIYF
clone size: -; V gene: TRBV2; D gene: TRBD1; J gene: TRBJ2-7; CDR3 DNA: TGTGCCAGCAGATTTAGGACAGGGGTCTACGAGCAGTACTTC; CDR3 protein: CASRFRTGVYEQYF
clone size: few; V gene: TRBV19; D gene: -; J gene: TRBJ1-6; CDR3 DNA: TGTGCCAGTAGTATAGCCGGGGGCGCGGCGGTATTCTCACCCCTCCACTTT; CDR3 protein: CASSIAGGAAVFSPLHF
clone size: once; V gene: TRBV20-1; D gene: -; J gene: TRBJ2-4; CDR3 DNA: TGCAGTGCTAGCTCGGGAAACATTCAGTACTTC; CDR3 protein: CSASSGNIQYF
clone size: -; V gene: TRBV29-1; D gene: -; J gene: TRBJ2-1; CDR3 DNA: TGCAGCGTTGTCCCAGGCAGCTTACCCAATGAGCAGTTCTTC; CDR3 protein: CSVVPGSLPNEQFF
clone size: -; V gene: TRBV9; D gene: TRBD2; J gene: TRBJ2-3; CDR3 DNA: TGTGCCAGCAGCATAGCGGGGGGCCATGATACGCAGTATTTT; CDR3 protein: CASSIAGGHDTQYF
clone size: once; V gene: TRBV29-1; D gene: -; J gene: TRBJ1-2; CDR3 DNA: TGCAGCGTTGAGGACACCGACTATGGCTACACCTTC; CDR3 protein: CSVEDTDYGYTF
clone size: -; V gene: TRBV2; D gene: TRBD2; J gene: TRBJ2-1; CDR3 DNA: TGTGCCAGCACTAGCGGGAGAGAGAACAATGAGCAGTTCTTC; CDR3 protein: CASTSGRENNEQFF
clone size: -; V gene: TRBV2; D gene: TRBD2; J gene: TRBJ2-7; CDR3 DNA: TGTGCCAGCGGGGGGGACTACGAGCAGTACTTC; CDR3 protein: CASGGDYEQYF
clone size: -; V gene: TRBV6-5; D gene: -; J gene: TRBJ1-1; CDR3 DNA: TGTGCCAGCAGTTACTGGACAACAACACTGAACACTGAAGCTTTCTTT; CDR3 protein: CASSYWTTTLNTEAFF
clone size: -; V gene: TRBV7-2; D gene: TRBD2; J gene: TRBJ2-3; CDR3 DNA: TGTGCCAGCAGCCGGAAGCGGGGGGGCAGAGATACGCAGTATTTT; CDR3 protein: CASSRKRGGRDTQYF
clone size: -; V gene: TRBV13; D gene: -; J gene: TRBJ2-7; CDR3 DNA: TGTGCCAGCAGCTTATCGGCCGGGACCTACGAGCAGTACTTC; CDR3 protein: CASSLSAGTYEQYF
clone size: -; V gene: TRBV4-1; D gene: -; J gene: TRBJ1-2; CDR3 DNA: TGCGCCAGCAGCCAAGATGAGCGGGCCAGGGGCTACACCTTC; CDR3 protein: CASSQDERARGYTF
clone size: -; V gene: TRBV7-2; D gene: TRBD2; J gene: TRBJ2-3; CDR3 DNA: TGTGCCAGCAGCATCGCACTAGCGGGGGGAACAGATACGCAGTATTTT; CDR3 protein: CASSIALAGGTDTQYF
clone size: -; V gene: TRBV7-8; D gene: TRBD1; J gene: TRBJ2-2; CDR3 DNA: TGTGCCAGCAGTTTGGACAGGGGCACCGGGGAGCTGTTTTTT; CDR3 protein: CASSLDRGTGELFF
clone size: -; V gene: TRBV18; D gene: TRBD1; J gene: TRBJ1-1; CDR3 DNA: TGTGCCAGCTCACCTAGGACAGGGGGACGTGTCACTGAAGCTTTCTTT; CDR3 protein: CASSPRTGGRVTEAFF
clone size: -; V gene: TRBV19; D gene: TRBD1; J gene: TRBJ1-2; CDR3 DNA: TGTGCCAGTAGTAACCAGATCCTCGGGACAGGATACAACTATGGCTACACCTTC; CDR3 protein: CASSNQILGTGYNYGYTF
clone size: -; V gene: TRBV9; D gene: -; J gene: TRBJ2-7; CDR3 DNA: TGTGCCAGCAGCGTCTCCCCAAAGGGTGCCAACGAGCAGTACTTC; CDR3 protein: CASSVSPKGANEQYF
clone size: -; V gene: TRBV19; D gene: TRBD1; J gene: TRBJ2-2; CDR3 DNA: TGTGCCAGTAGTCCTTATCTCTCGGGGACAGGGACCGGGGAGCTGTTTTTT; CDR3 protein: CASSPYLSGTGTGELFF
clone size: -; V gene: TRBV5-4; D gene: TRBD1; J gene: TRBJ2-3; CDR3 DNA: TGTGCCAGCAGCTTTCGGGACAGTCGCACAGATACGCAGTATTTT; CDR3 protein: CASSFRDSRTDTQYF
clone size: -; V gene: TRBV7-2; D gene: -; J gene: TRBJ2-5; CDR3 DNA: TGTGCCAGCAGCGGATCGGGCAGGGTCCGGGAGACCCAGTACTTC; CDR3 protein: CASSGSGRVRETQYF
clone size: -; V gene: TRBV14; D gene: -; J gene: TRBJ1-4; CDR3 DNA: TGTGCCAGCAGTTACAGGACAGTTGAAAAACTGTTTTTT; CDR3 protein: CASSYRTVEKLFF